The 15 T cell receptor beta chains below all came from one sample that was sequenced in a study of identifying expanded T cells in peripheral blood. Assay: immunoSEQ multiplex PCR; the TCRdb copy retains only in-frame clones and omits some. The sample lists tens of thousands of clones; around 86% were seen once. Sequencing used blood. The receptors derive from a person between 18 and 75 years old in good health.

This clone was seen a single time. This sequence joins TRBV6-5 and TRBJ2-1, with D unresolved. V lost 5 bases and J 2 bases, leaving 10 bases between the germline ends. The CDR3 contains 14 residues. Germline lookup yields CDR1 MNHEY and CDR2 SVGAGI. Written as DNA, the CDR3 is TGTGCCAGCAGTCCCTCCCTGGCCTACAATGAGCAGTTCTTC. Translation: CASSPSLAYNEQFF.

This chain connects TRBV2 to TRBJ2-1; TRBD2 aligns across 9 bases. Unmatched junction bases numbered 7, after V lost 3 bases and J lost 10 bases. The CDR3 is 14 residues long. Germline CDR1 SNHLY, CDR2 FYNNEI. The CDR3 nucleotides are TGTGCCAGCAGTGATTCTAGCGGGGCACAGGAGCAGTTCTTC. Its protein product is CASSDSSGAQEQFF.

V and J are TRBV7-9 and TRBJ1-2, with D tentatively TRBD1 (5 bases). V was shortened by 8 bases and J by 4 bases, with 17 bases between the two germline ends. Germline V gene data show CDR1 as SEHNR and CDR2 as FQNEAQ (reference sequence). CDR3 length equals 14 residues. CDR3 region: CASSVGEYSYGYTF. The CDR3 bases are TGTGCCAGCTCAGTGGGGGAGTACAGCTATGGCTACACCTTC.

The V call is TRBV6-5, the J call TRBJ2-7; D is unresolved. The CDR3 sequence is 13 residues long. Trimming removed 0 bases at V and 3 bases at J, with 6 bases between. Germline assignment: CDR1 MNHEY and CDR2 SVGAGI. CDR3 nucleotides: TGTGCCAGCAGTTACTCGATCGGCTACGAGCAGTACTTC. Translating gives CASSYSIGYEQYF.

The rearrangement joins TRBV7-2 to TRBJ1-1; 10 bases map to TRBD1. The germline V gene encodes CDR1 SGHTA and CDR2 FQGNSA. J lost 4 bases, V lost 4 bases, and 12 bases had no gene match. The CDR3 extends over 17 amino acids. Written as DNA, the CDR3 is TGTGCCAGCAGCTCCGGGACAGGGGCCCCCGTTGGCACTGAAGCTTTCTTT. Translated: CASSSGTGAPVGTEAFF.

V and J are TRBV2 and TRBJ2-2, with D maybe TRBD2 (6 bases). V was clipped by 8 bases and J by 4 bases, with 17 bases between them. Germline CDR1 SNHLY, CDR2 FYNNEI. There are 15 residues in the CDR3. CDR3 sequence (DNA): TGTGCCAGCTCGCAGGGAGGTTTTGTCACCGGGGAGCTGTTTTTT. It encodes CASSQGGFVTGELFF.

The chain couples TRBV9 to TRBJ2-7; D could derive from TRBD1 or TRBD2 (6 bases each). The CDR3 is 15 amino acids. Germline CDR1 and CDR2: SGDLS and YYNGEE. The V gene lost 0 bases and the J gene lost 5 bases, with 15 bases spanning the gap. CDR3 sequence reads: CASSVGGGRRDEQYF. CDR3 DNA sequence: TGTGCCAGCAGCGTAGGAGGGGGGAGGCGTGACGAGCAGTACTTC.

The chain joins TRBV4-1 to TRBJ2-2; a weak D match, TRBD2 (7 bases). V was trimmed by 5 bases and J by 4 bases, leaving 11 bases between them. Germline V lookup: CDR1 MGHRA, CDR2 YSYEKL. The CDR3 is 14 residues long. CDR3 sequence (DNA): TGCGCCAGCAGCACGAGGGGGGGCACCGGGGAGCTGTTTTTT. It specifies CASSTRGGTGELFF.

V usage is TRBV5-1 and J usage is TRBJ2-3, with 8 bases that match TRBD2. Looked up from germline, CDR1 is SGHRS and CDR2 is YFSETQ. CDR3 length: 16 residues. V trimming: 1 base; J trimming: 1 base; junction bases outside the gene matches: 5. DNA of the CDR3: TGCGCCAGCAGCTTGTTGGCTAGCGGGCGCACAGATACGCAGTATTTT. It translates to CASSLLASGRTDTQYF.

This clone has more than one count but fewer than ten. This chain uses TRBV11-2 with TRBJ1-3, with 7 bases that match TRBD1. From germline, CDR1 is SGHAT and CDR2 FQNNGV. The CDR3 extends over 16 amino acids. J lost 0 bases, V lost 1 base, and 3 bases had no gene match. The CDR3 DNA follows: TGTGCCAGCAGCTTAGGAGACAGGGTCTCTGGAAACACCATATATTTT. It encodes CASSLGDRVSGNTIYF. The entire variable domain, with the rest obtained from reference TRBV11-2 and TRBJ1-3, is as follows: EAGVAQSPRYKIIEKRQSVAFWCNPISGHATLYWYQQILGQGPKLLIQFQNNGVVDDSQLPKDRFSAERLKGVDSTLKIQPAKLEDSAVYLCASSLGDRVSGNTIYFGEGSWLTVV.

The chain has TRBV29-1 and TRBJ2-3, with 8 bases fitting TRBD1. CDR3 length: 15 residues. J was trimmed by 4 bases and V by 4 bases; bases with no gene match: 10. The germline gives CDR1 SQVTM, CDR2 ANQGSEA. The CDR3 region is CSVARGRGLADTQYF. DNA of the CDR3: TGCAGCGTTGCCAGAGGCAGGGGGCTGGCAGATACGCAGTATTTT.

This clone was observed once. V gene TRBV18 combines with J gene TRBJ2-7; tentative D call: TRBD1 (6 bases). The CDR3 contains 15 residues. The germline V gene encodes CDR1 KGHSH and CDR2 LQKENI. Trimming shortened V by 1 base and J by 2 bases, and 12 bases separated the two germline ends. CDR3 sequence reads: CASSPLGSGAYEQYF. Written as DNA, the CDR3 is TGTGCCAGCTCACCACTCGGTTCAGGGGCCTACGAGCAGTACTTC.

The chain has TRBV10-1 and TRBJ2-1; 8 positions match TRBD1. This CDR3 is 13 amino acids long. Germline values: CDR1 WNHNN, CDR2 SYGVQD (reference sequence). V trimming: 2 bases; J trimming: 14 bases; junction bases outside the gene matches: 8. CDR3 in DNA: TGCGCCAGCAGTGAGATCCGGACAGGGAAGGAGTTCTTC. It encodes CASSEIRTGKEFF.

The chain links TRBV6-6 to TRBJ1-1; D possibly corresponds to TRBD1 (6 bases). The CDR3 sequence is 14 residues long. Looked up from germline, CDR1 is MNHNY and CDR2 is SVGAGI (reference sequence). Trimming took 0 bases from V and 6 from J, leaving 11 bases between them. The CDR3 spells CASSYSTGEAEAFF. CDR3 in DNA: TGTGCCAGCAGTTACTCGACAGGTGAAGCTGAAGCTTTCTTT.

The chain employs TRBV6-5 and TRBJ1-1, with unresolved D. The CDR3 is 13 residues long. V gave up 2 bases and J gave up 3 bases, with 7 bases separating them. CDR1 is MNHEY, CDR2 SVGAGI, per germline. The CDR3 DNA follows: TGTGCCAGCAGTTACACGGCGTACACTGAAGCTTTCTTT. It yields the protein CASSYTAYTEAFF.